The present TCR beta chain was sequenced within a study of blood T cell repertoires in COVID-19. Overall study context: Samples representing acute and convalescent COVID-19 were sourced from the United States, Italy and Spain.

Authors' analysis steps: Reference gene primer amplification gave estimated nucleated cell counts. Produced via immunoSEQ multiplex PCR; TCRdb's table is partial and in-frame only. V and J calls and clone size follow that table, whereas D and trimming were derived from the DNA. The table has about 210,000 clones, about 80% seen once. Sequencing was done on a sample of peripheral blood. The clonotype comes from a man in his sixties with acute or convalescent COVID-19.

CDR3 nucleotide sequence: TGCAGCGTTGAGGGGGGAATCGCCTATGGCTACACCTTC. Amino acids: CSVEGGIAYGYTF. The chain recombines TRBV29-1 with TRBJ1-2; D might be TRBD1 (5 bases). V was clipped by 3 bases and J by 4 bases, with 12 bases between them. Germline-derived CDR1 and CDR2 are SQVTM and ANQGSEA. The CDR3 length is 13 residues.